This passage covers 10 T cell receptor beta chains from one sample sequenced in a study of T cells after yellow fever vaccination. TCRdb processed the 5' RACE reads anew with MiXCR; each CDR3 protein has one entry. The table has about 26,000 distinct CDR3 sequences, approximately 4.8% seen once. Sample: PBMCs, either bulk or a sorted T-cell subset (CD4+, CD8+, memory, or dextramer-sorted; not recorded which), taken on the day of the yellow fever booster vaccination. The receptors were gathered from a young man who received the YFV17D yellow fever vaccine.

This clonotype was seen ten or more times. The chain employs TRBV10-3 and TRBJ2-1; the D gene is possibly TRBD1 (5 bases). The CDR3 is 12 amino acids. Germline loops: CDR1 ENHRY, CDR2 SYGVKD. The germline V and J ends were trimmed by 3 bases and 7 bases, with 7 bases remaining between them. CDR3 nucleotides: TGTGCCATCAGTGAAGGGGAAAATGAGCAGTTCTTC. Its translation is CAISEGENEQFF.

This clonotype has ten or more counts. The V gene is TRBV5-1, the J gene TRBJ2-5; D unresolved. This CDR3 has 14 residues. V was trimmed by 0 bases and J by 3 bases, leaving 9 bases between them. CDR1 and CDR2 from the germline V gene are SGHRS and YFSETQ. The CDR3 coding sequence is TGCGCCAGCAGCTTGGACGCCCGCGAAGAGACCCAGTACTTC. Protein sequence: CASSLDAREETQYF.

The chain carries TRBV25-1 and TRBJ2-7; 8 bases are shared with TRBD1. CDR1 is MGHDK, CDR2 SYGVNS, per germline. J lost 2 bases, V lost 3 bases, and 6 bases had no gene match. The CDR3 spans 15 residues. The CDR3 loop reads CASSDRGQATYEQYF. The DNA of the CDR3 is TGTGCCAGCAGTGATCGGGGACAGGCGACCTACGAGCAGTACTTC.

This clonotype was detected ten times or more. This chain uses TRBV7-2 with TRBJ1-4; D ambiguous. Germline CDR1 reads SGHTA; CDR2 reads FQGNSA. There are 14 residues in the CDR3. Trimming took off 1 base at V and 6 bases at J, with 9 bases between the two ends. The CDR3 sequence is CASSLDGTDEKLFF. CDR3 coding DNA: TGTGCCAGCAGCTTAGACGGAACAGATGAAAAACTGTTTTTT. The whole variable domain, remainder taken from reference TRBV7-2 and TRBJ1-4, is GAGVSQSPSNKVTEKGKDVELRCDPISGHTALYWYRQSLGQGLEFLIYFQGNSAPDKSGLPSDRFSAERTGGSVSTLTIQRTQQEDSAVYLCASSLDGTDEKLFFGSGTQLSVL.

This clonotype has at least ten counts. The chain couples TRBV7-2 to TRBJ2-7; a weak D match, TRBD1 (5 bases). Germline V gene lookup returns CDR1 SGHTA and CDR2 FQGNSA. The CDR3 extends over 14 amino acids. Trimming removed 1 base from V and 2 bases from J, with 9 bases in between. CDR3 bases: TGTGCCAGCAGCTTAGTCCAGGGTCCCTACGAGCAGTACTTC. This translates into CASSLVQGPYEQYF.

This clonotype was counted ten times or more. CDR3 residues: CASSLSRVKQFF. The CDR3 region has the DNA TGTGCCAGCAGCTTATCCAGGGTGAAGCAGTTCTTC. The rearrangement links TRBV7-2 to TRBJ2-1; TRBD1 is a possible D gene (5 bases). CDR3 size: 12 residues. CDR1 is SGHTA and CDR2 is FQGNSA in the germline V gene. V lost 2 bases and J lost 11, with 10 bases in between. The whole variable domain, filled in from reference TRBV7-2 and TRBJ2-1, reads GAGVSQSPSNKVTEKGKDVELRCDPISGHTALYWYRQSLGQGLEFLIYFQGNSAPDKSGLPSDRFSAERTGGSVSTLTIQRTQQEDSAVYLCASSLSRVKQFFGPGTRLTVL.

This clonotype was observed at least ten times. CDR3 nucleotide sequence: TGTGCCAGCAGCTTCAAACAGGGCGGAGAGACCCAGTACTTC. This encodes CASSFKQGGETQYF. The chain links TRBV5-6 to TRBJ2-5; D might be TRBD1 (6 bases). Germline V CDR1 and CDR2: SGHDT, YYEEEE. Between the trimmed V and J ends, which lost 2 bases and 4 bases, there was a span of 12 bases. This CDR3 contains 14 residues.

This clonotype was seen at least ten times. The genes are TRBV12-3 or TRBV12-4 and TRBJ2-3, with 9 bases aligning to TRBD2. This CDR3 is built from 15 residues. V lost 6 bases to trimming and J lost 3 bases; unmatched junction nucleotides: 7. The CDR3 DNA is TGTGCCAGCAGATCCGAGCGGGGGGCGACAGATACGCAGTATTTT. Encoded protein: CASRSERGATDTQYF.

In its sample, this clonotype was seen many times. The chain combines TRBV15 with TRBJ2-7, with no clear D. Trimming pared 5 bases from V and 0 bases from J, leaving 8 bases between. This CDR3 is built from 13 residues. The germline V gene encodes CDR1 LNHNV and CDR2 YYDKDF (reference sequence). CDR3 coding DNA: TGTGCCACCAGCTTGTCAGTCTCCTACGAGCAGTACTTC. This gives the protein CATSLSVSYEQYF.

The J gene is TRBJ2-1, the V gene TRBV4-3; 12 nucleotides line up with TRBD2. The V and J ends lost 4 bases and 8 bases, in that order; junction bases with no gene match: 6. The CDR3 runs 15 residues. Germline values: CDR1 LGHNA, CDR2 YSLEER. The CDR3 DNA reads as TGCGCCAGCAGCCCGGGACTAGCGGGTTGGGATGAGCAGTTCTTC. Residues: CASSPGLAGWDEQFF.